This is a list of T cell receptor beta chains from one sample in a study of blood T cell repertoires in COVID-19. The repertoire was sequenced with immunoSEQ multiplex PCR; TCRdb's copy has only in-frame clones and lacks some. This table holds about 36,000 clones, about nine tenths found once. Sequenced input: peripheral blood. These receptors were obtained from a human donor in a cohort sampled during active COVID-19. Both conserved end residues are part of each CDR3. The D gene is left open where the match is weak. Rows may omit the clone size; those that give it use once, few, many or a size class.

clone_size	d_call	v_call	j_call	cdr3_length	cdr3_aa	cdr3_nt
NA	TRBD1	TRBV10-2	TRBJ2-5	19	CASQSPGTTGTGGQETQYF	TGCGCCAGTCAGAGTCCCGGGACAACCGGGACAGGGGGCCAAGAGACCCAGTACTTC
NA	NA	TRBV28	TRBJ2-7	13	CASSLRLTYEQYF	TGTGCCAGCAGTTTACGACTAACTTACGAGCAGTACTTC
NA	NA	TRBV2	TRBJ2-3	14	CASTEQTSTDTQYF	TGTGCCAGCACGGAGCAGACTAGCACAGATACGCAGTATTTT
NA	TRBD2	TRBV27	TRBJ2-2	17	CASSRRTSLFYGGELFF	TGTGCCAGCAGTCGTCGGACTAGCTTATTCTATGGCGGGGAGCTGTTTTTT
NA	NA	TRBV3-1/TRBV3-2	TRBJ2-5	13	CASSRQALKTQYF	TGTGCCAGCAGTCGACAGGCCCTGAAGACCCAGTACTTC
NA	NA	TRBV29-1	TRBJ2-3	13	CSVEKGVADTQYF	TGCAGCGTTGAAAAGGGGGTAGCAGATACGCAGTATTTT
NA	TRBD2	TRBV27	TRBJ2-2	15	CASSGEAGVTGELFF	TGTGCCAGCAGTGGAGAAGCGGGAGTTACCGGGGAGCTGTTTTTT
NA	TRBD2	TRBV18	TRBJ2-1	16	CASSPPIAGAYNEQFF	TGTGCCAGCTCACCACCTATAGCGGGAGCCTACAATGAGCAGTTCTTC
NA	TRBD2	TRBV9	TRBJ2-1	14	CASSVGSGINEQFF	TGTGCCAGCAGCGTAGGCAGCGGGATCAATGAGCAGTTCTTC
NA	TRBD1	TRBV30	TRBJ1-6	15	CAWSLRDRNNSPLHF	TGTGCCTGGAGTCTGCGGGACAGAAATAATTCACCCCTCCACTTT
NA	NA	TRBV27	TRBJ2-1	15	CASRTDRSSYNEQFF	TGTGCCAGCAGAACGGACAGAAGCTCCTACAATGAGCAGTTCTTC
NA	TRBD2	TRBV4-1	TRBJ2-7	16	CASSLGVRTSGRGRSF	TGCGCCAGCAGCCTAGGAGTCCGGACTAGCGGGAGGGGTCGTTCCTTC
NA	TRBD1	TRBV5-1	TRBJ2-5	16	CASSSSTGQGQETQYF	TGCGCCAGCAGCTCCAGCACGGGACAGGGACAAGAGACCCAGTACTTC
NA	NA	TRBV12-5	TRBJ2-1	14	CASGGSGGYNEQFF	TGTGCTAGTGGTGGGAGCGGAGGATACAATGAGCAGTTCTTC
few	NA	TRBV7-8	TRBJ1-6	14	CASSLGPGNSPLHF	TGTGCCAGCAGCCTAGGTCCAGGGAATTCACCCCTCCACTTT
NA	NA	TRBV7-9	TRBJ1-5	13	CASSKESDQPQHF	TGTGCCAGCAGCAAAGAGAGTGATCAGCCCCAGCATTTT
NA	NA	TRBV11-3	TRBJ2-5	14	CASSLTSSTETQYF	TGTGCCAGCAGCTTGACTAGTAGCACGGAGACCCAGTACTTC
NA	TRBD2	TRBV24-1	TRBJ2-3	19	CATSEGRGALAGVADTQYF	TGTGCCACCAGTGAGGGCAGGGGGGCACTAGCGGGAGTGGCAGATACGCAGTATTTT
few	TRBD1	TRBV19	TRBJ2-7	17	CASIPNKAGGKGYEQYF	TGTGCCAGTATCCCCAATAAGGCAGGGGGCAAGGGTTACGAGCAGTACTTC
NA	NA	TRBV7-2	TRBJ1-5	15	CASSLVAGSNQPQHF	TGTGCCAGCAGCTTAGTGGCAGGTAGCAATCAGCCCCAGCATTTT
NA	TRBD2	TRBV27	TRBJ2-5	14	CASAFSRGNWTQYF	TGTGCCAGCGCCTTCTCGCGGGGGAACTGGACCCAGTACTTC
NA	NA	TRBV18	TRBJ2-7	13	CASSPRVGGEQYF	TGTGCCAGCTCACCACGGGTAGGGGGCGAGCAGTACTTC
NA	TRBD1	TRBV11-3	TRBJ2-1	13	CASSPGGRYEQFF	TGTGCCAGCAGCCCAGGGGGCAGGTATGAGCAGTTCTTC
few	NA	TRBV5-1	TRBJ1-1	14	CASSLLSSGTEAFF	TGCGCCAGCAGCCTCCTATCTTCCGGCACTGAAGCTTTCTTT
NA	NA	TRBV5-6	TRBJ1-2	13	CASSLERNYGYTF	TGTGCCAGCAGCTTGGAGCGTAACTATGGCTACACCTTC
NA	NA	TRBV6-5	TRBJ1-5	14	CASSYGQANQPQHF	TGTGCCAGCAGTTACGGGCAGGCCAATCAGCCCCAGCATTTT
NA	TRBD2	TRBV2	TRBJ2-5	16	CASTPGRAGGEETQYF	TGTGCCAGCACTCCCGGTCGTGCGGGAGGGGAAGAGACCCAGTACTTC
NA	NA	TRBV15	TRBJ1-5	14	CATSIGGGYQPQHF	TGTGCCACCAGCATCGGGGGGGGATATCAGCCCCAGCATTTT
NA	NA	TRBV18	TRBJ1-3	16	CASSPDRPISGNTIYF	TGTGCCAGCTCACCTGACAGGCCTATCTCTGGAAACACCATATATTTT
NA	NA	TRBV5-1	TRBJ2-7	15	CASSPGPGRTYEQYF	TGCGCCAGCAGCCCCGGGCCGGGGAGAACCTACGAGCAGTACTTC